This T cell receptor beta chain was obtained from a study of T cells in Graves' hyperthyroidism and ophthalmopathy. The length of the CDR3 is 14 residues. V lost 2 bases, J lost 9 bases, and 7 bases stayed unmatched. Germline CDR1 is MNHEY and CDR2 is SVGAGI. Ten or more counts support this clonotype. It was RNA transcripts that yielded the amplified TCR beta CDR3 regions. TCR CDR3 regions were first amplified by RT-PCR with HTBI primers. TCRdb re-derived calls from the multiplex PCR reads in MiXCR, one entry per CDR3 protein. Of 300,000 to 450,000 distinct CDR3 sequences detected, approximately 14% appear once; the ten largest clones hold about 27%.

The clonotype originates from a woman younger than 35 with Graves' hyperthyroidism that later progressed to Graves' ophthalmopathy. V and J are TRBV6-5 and TRBJ1-5; 7 bases are a match to TRBD1. Specimen: blood. The CDR3 protein is CASSYGQDSGPQHF. The DNA for the CDR3 is TGTGCCAGCAGTTACGGACAGGACTCTGGGCCCCAGCATTTT.